Given below is one TCR beta chain in context. This sample was taken from a study of cytomegalovirus exposure and HLA in healthy donors. Primers: 60 Vbeta forward and 13 Jbeta reverse. Using immunoSEQ multiplex PCR, the repertoire was profiled, and TCRdb retains in-frame clones only, with some absent. The sample consists of 200,000 to 250,000 clones, 70% of them appearing once. This CDR3 has 15 amino acids. The germline V gene encodes CDR1 MDHEN and CDR2 SYDVKM. This chain uses TRBV28 with TRBJ2-5; 10 bases agree with TRBD2. Judging by the DNA end, TRBJ2-7 fits better; the J call may be wrong. Source material: PBMCs. The sequence came from a man aged 35 to 55 in good health and CMV-seropositive. DNA for the CDR3: TGTGCCAGCAGCCTAAGCGGGGGGGCCTCCTACGAGCAGTACTTC. Amino acid sequence: CASSLSGGASYEQYF.